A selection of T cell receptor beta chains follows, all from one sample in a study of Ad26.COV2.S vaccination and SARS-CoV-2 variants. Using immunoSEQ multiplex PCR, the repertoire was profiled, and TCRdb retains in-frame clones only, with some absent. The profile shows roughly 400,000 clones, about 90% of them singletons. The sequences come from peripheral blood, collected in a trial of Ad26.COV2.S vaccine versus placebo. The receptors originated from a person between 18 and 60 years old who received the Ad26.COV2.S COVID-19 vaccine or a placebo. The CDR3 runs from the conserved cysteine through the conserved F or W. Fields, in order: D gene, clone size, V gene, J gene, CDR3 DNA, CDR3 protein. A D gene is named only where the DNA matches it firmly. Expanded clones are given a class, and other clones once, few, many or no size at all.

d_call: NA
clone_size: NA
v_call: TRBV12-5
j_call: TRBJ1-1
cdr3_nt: TGTGCTAGTGGCTTAGGGGCGTCTGAAGCTTTCTTT
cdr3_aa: CASGLGASEAFF

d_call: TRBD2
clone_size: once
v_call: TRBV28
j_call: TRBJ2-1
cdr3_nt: TGTGCCAGCAGTCAATTCGTGGGGACTAGGAATGAGCAGTTCTTC
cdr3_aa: CASSQFVGTRNEQFF

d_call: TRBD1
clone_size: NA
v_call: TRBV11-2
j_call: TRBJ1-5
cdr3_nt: TGTGCCAGCAGCATCGACAGGGGAGGTAATCAGCCCCAGCATTTT
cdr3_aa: CASSIDRGGNQPQHF

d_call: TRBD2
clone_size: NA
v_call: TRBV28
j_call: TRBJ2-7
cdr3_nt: TGTGCCAGCAGGGGCTGGGGGGGCTACGAGCAGTACTTC
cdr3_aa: CASRGWGGYEQYF

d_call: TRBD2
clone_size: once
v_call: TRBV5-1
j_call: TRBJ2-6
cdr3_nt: TGCGCCAGCAGCCGGGGGGATGCTGGGGCCAACGTCCTGACTTTC
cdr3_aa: CASSRGDAGANVLTF

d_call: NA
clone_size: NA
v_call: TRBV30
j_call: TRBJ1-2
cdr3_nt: TGTGCCTGGAGTGAATATGGCTACACCTTC
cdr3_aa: CAWSEYGYTF

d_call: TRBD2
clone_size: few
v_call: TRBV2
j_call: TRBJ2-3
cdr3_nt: TGTGCCAGCAGTGAGACTAGCGGGGGGCCCTTCAGCACAGATACGCAGTATTTT
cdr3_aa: CASSETSGGPFSTDTQYF

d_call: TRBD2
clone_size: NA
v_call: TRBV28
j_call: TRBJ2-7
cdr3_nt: TGTGCCAGCAGTTTGGGACTAGGAGAGGGCCAGTACTTC
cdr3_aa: CASSLGLGEGQYF

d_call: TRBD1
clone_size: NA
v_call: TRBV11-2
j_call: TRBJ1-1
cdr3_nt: TGTGCCAGCAGCCCCGACAGGGGTCATACTGAAGCTTTCTTT
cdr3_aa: CASSPDRGHTEAFF

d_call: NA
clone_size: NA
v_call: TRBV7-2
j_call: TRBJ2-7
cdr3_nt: TGTGCCAGCAGCTTGACTCCCGGGACATGGATGTTCTACGAGCAGTACTTC
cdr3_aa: CASSLTPGTWMFYEQYF

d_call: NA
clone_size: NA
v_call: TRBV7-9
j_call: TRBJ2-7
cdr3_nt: TGTGCCAGCAGCTTAGAGGGGGAGGGGCCCTACGAGCAGTACTTC
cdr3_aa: CASSLEGEGPYEQYF

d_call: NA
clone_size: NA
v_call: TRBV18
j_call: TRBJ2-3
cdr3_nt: TGTGCCAGCTCACAAGACCGCGGGGGCACAGATACGCAGTATTTT
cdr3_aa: CASSQDRGGTDTQYF

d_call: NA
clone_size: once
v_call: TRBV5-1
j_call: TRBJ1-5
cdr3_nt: TGCGCCAGCAGCTGGACCGTTGGGCAGCCCCAGCATTTT
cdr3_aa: CASSWTVGQPQHF

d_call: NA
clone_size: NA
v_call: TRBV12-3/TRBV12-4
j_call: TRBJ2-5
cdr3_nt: TGTGCCAGCAGTTTATCGAAGACCCAGTACTTC
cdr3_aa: CASSLSKTQYF

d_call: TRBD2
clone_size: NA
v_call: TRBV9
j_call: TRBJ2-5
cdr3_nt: TGTGCCAGCAGCCCTCGGACTAGCGGGGGCGCGGAGACCCAGTACTTC
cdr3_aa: CASSPRTSGGAETQYF

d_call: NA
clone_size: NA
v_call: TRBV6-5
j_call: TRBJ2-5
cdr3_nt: TGTGCCAGCAGTTCCCCCTTGTTGGGAGAGACCCAGTACTTC
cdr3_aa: CASSSPLLGETQYF

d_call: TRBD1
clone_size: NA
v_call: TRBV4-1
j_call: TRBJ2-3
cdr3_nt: TGCGCCAGCAGCCACCCCCTCGGGACAGGGAGAGATACGCAGTATTTT
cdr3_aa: CASSHPLGTGRDTQYF

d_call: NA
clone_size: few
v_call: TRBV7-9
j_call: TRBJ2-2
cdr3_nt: TGTGCCAGCAGCTTATGGGCCGGGATAAAGAACACCGGGGAGCTGTTTTTT
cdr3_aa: CASSLWAGIKNTGELFF

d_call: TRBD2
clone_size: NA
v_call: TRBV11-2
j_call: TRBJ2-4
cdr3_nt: TGTGCCAGCAGCCCAGGGTCGCGGGGGGGTGACATTCAGTACTTC
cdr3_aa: CASSPGSRGGDIQYF

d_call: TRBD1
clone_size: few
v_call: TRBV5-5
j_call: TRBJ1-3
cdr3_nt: TGTGCCAGCAGCGCGACAGGGAACGGAAACACCATATATTTT
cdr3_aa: CASSATGNGNTIYF

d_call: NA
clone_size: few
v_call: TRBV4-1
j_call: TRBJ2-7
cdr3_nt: TGCGCCAGCAGCCAAGTAACTAGTTCCCACGAGCAGTACTTC
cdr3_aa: CASSQVTSSHEQYF

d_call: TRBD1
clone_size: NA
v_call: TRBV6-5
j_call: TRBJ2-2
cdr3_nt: TGTGCCAGCAAACTAGACAGGGTTGGTACCGGGGAGCTGTTTTTT
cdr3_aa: CASKLDRVGTGELFF

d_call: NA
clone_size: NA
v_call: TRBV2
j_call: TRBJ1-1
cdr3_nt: TGTGCCAGCATGATGGACGTGGTTTTGACTGAAGCTTTCTTT
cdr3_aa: CASMMDVVLTEAFF

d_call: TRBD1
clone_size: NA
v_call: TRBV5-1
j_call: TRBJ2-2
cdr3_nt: TGCGCCAGCAGCGCAGGACAGGCCGAGGACACCGGGGAGCTGTTTTTT
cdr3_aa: CASSAGQAEDTGELFF

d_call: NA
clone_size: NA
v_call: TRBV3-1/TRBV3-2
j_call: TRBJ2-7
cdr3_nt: TGTGCCAGCAGCCGATCATACGAGCAGTACTTC
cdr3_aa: CASSRSYEQYF

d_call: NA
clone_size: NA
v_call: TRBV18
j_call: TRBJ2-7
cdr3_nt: TGTGCCAGCTCACCTGAAGGGACGGAGTCCTACGAGCAGTACTTC
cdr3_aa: CASSPEGTESYEQYF

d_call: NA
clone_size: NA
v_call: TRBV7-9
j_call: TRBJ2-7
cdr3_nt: TGTGCCAGCAGCCGTACAGTTTCCTACGAGCAGTACTTC
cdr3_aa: CASSRTVSYEQYF

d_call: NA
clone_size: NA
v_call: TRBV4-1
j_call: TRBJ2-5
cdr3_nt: TGCGCCAGCAGGATCAGGGTTTCCCAAGAGACCCAGTACTTC
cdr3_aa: CASRIRVSQETQYF

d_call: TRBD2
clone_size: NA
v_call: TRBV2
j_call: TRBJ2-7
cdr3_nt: TGTGCCAGCAGTGGGCGGGACTACCTTGTTGGGCAGTACTTC
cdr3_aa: CASSGRDYLVGQYF

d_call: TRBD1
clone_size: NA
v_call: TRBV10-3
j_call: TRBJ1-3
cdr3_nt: TGTGCCATCAGTGGGACAGGGTTCAACACCATATATTTT
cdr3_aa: CAISGTGFNTIYF

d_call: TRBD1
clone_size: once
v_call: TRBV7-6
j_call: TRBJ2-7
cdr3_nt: TGTGCCAGCAGCGAGACAGGGGGCGCGTCTCCCAAGTTTCACGAGCAGTACTTC
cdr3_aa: CASSETGGASPKFHEQYF

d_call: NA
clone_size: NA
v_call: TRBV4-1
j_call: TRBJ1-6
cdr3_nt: TGCGCCAGCAGCCAAGCTCAGGTCATACAAGGGTCACCCCTCCACTTT
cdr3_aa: CASSQAQVIQGSPLHF

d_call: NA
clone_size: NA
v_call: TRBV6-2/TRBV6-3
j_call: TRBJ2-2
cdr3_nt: TGTGCCAGCAGTTACTCGCAGGGTTTCGCCGGGGAGCTGTTTTTT
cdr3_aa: CASSYSQGFAGELFF

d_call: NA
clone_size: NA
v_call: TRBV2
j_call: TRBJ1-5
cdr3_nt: TGTGCCAGCTTCAAGGGGTACCTAACTCATCAGCCCCAGCATTTT
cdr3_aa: CASFKGYLTHQPQHF

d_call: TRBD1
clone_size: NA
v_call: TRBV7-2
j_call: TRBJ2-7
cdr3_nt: TGTGCCAGCAGCCTAACAGGGGCTCCAGGCTACGAGCAGTACTTC
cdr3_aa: CASSLTGAPGYEQYF

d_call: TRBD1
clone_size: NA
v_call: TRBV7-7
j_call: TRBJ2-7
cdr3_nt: TGTGCTAGCAGCCCGAACAGGGGAAGCTCCTACGAGCAGTACTTC
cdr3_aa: CASSPNRGSSYEQYF

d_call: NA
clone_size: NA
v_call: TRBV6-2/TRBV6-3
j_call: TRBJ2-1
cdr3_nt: TGTGCCAGCAGCTTATACAATGAGCAGTTCTTC
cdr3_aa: CASSLYNEQFF

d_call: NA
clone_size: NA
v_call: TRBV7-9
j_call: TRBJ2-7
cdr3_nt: TGTGCCAGCAGCTTAGGGGCCGGTTCCTACGAGCAGTACTTC
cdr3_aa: CASSLGAGSYEQYF

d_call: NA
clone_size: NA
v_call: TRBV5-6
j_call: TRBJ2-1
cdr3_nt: TGTGCCAGCAGCTTGGTAGGGTCCCGGCAGTTCTTC
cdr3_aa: CASSLVGSRQFF

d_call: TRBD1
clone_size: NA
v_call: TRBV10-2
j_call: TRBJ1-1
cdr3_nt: TGCGCCAGCACTCTATCCCGGACAGGGGAGAGCACTGAAGCTTTCTTT
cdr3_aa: CASTLSRTGESTEAFF

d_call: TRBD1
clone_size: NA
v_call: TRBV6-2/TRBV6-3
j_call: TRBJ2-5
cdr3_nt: TGTGCCAGCAGTCAGACGAGGGGGCGACAAGAGACCCAGTACTTC
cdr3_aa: CASSQTRGRQETQYF

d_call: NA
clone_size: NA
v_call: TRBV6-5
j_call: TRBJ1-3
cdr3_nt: TGTGCCAGTCAAGGATTCTCTGGAAACACCATATATTTT
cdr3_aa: CASQGFSGNTIYF

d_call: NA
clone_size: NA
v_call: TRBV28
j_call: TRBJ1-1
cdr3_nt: TGTGCCAGCAGTCCGATAATTCAACAGATTGAAGCTTTCTTT
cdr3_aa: CASSPIIQQIEAFF

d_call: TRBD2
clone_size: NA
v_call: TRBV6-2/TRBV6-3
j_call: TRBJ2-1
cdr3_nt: TGTGCCAGCAGTCGCCCCTTAGCGGGGGCGCCCTACATTTTTTACAATGAGCAGTTCTTC
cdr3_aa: CASSRPLAGAPYIFYNEQFF

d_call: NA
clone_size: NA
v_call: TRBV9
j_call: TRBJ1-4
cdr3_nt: TGTGCCAGCAGCGTTAGGACAGATTCCGAAAAACTGTTTTTT
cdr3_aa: CASSVRTDSEKLFF

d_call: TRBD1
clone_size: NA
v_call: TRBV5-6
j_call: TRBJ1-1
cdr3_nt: TGTGCCAGCAGCTTGCAGGGGGCGAAACATCGAAACACTGAAGCTTTCTTT
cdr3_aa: CASSLQGAKHRNTEAFF

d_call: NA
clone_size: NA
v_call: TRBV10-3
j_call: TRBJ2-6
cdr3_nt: TGTGCCATCAGTGAGTCCCCGAAAGAACAGGAATACCCTGGGGCCAACGTCCTGACTTTC
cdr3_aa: CAISESPKEQEYPGANVLTF

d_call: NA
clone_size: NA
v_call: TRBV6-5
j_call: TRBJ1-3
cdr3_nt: TGTGCCAGCAGTTATTCTACAGGGAACTCTGGAAACACCATATATTTT
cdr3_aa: CASSYSTGNSGNTIYF

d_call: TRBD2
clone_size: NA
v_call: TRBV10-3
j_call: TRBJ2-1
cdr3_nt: TGTGCCATCAGTGAGTCACCTCTAGCGGGGGGCACGAATGAGCAGTTCTTC
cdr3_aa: CAISESPLAGGTNEQFF

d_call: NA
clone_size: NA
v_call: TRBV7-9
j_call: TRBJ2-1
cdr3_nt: TGTGCCAGCAGGACTCACCTGGGGGCGGGTGAGCAGTTCTTC
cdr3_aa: CASRTHLGAGEQFF

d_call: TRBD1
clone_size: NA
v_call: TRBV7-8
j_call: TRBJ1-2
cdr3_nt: TGTGCCAGCAGCTTAGGAACAGGGGGCTCTAACTATGGCTACACCTTC
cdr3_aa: CASSLGTGGSNYGYTF

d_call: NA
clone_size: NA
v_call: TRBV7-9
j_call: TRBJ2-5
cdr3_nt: TGTGCCAGCAGCTTACGGGTTCGGACAACAGAAGAGACCCAGTACTTC
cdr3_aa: CASSLRVRTTEETQYF

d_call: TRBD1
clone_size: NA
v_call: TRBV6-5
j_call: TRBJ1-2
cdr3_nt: TGTGCCAGCAATCCGGGACAGGGGGCGTATGGCTACACCTTC
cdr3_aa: CASNPGQGAYGYTF

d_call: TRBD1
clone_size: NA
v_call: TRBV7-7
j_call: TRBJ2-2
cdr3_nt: TGTGCCAGCAGCTTAGACAGGGGGCCCACCGGGGAGCTGTTTTTT
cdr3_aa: CASSLDRGPTGELFF